This TCR beta chain is from a study of T cell responses to AZD1222 COVID-19 vaccine. The method was immunoSEQ multiplex PCR; TCRdb's version includes in-frame clones alone and lacks a portion of them. The table has about 160,000 clones, about 91% seen once. V was cut by 2 bases and J by 0 bases, with 8 bases left in between. The germline V gene encodes CDR1 SNHLY and CDR2 FYNNEI. CDR3 length: 16 residues. Broader study findings: There were mostly white British donors and more females than males, and clonal diversity was possibly underestimated. Reports say nearly half of spike-specific TCRs go after unmutated variant regions. None of the repertoires were sampled until the peak T cell response had passed.

Details on this clone: Its antigen remains unknown.

The genes are TRBV2 and TRBJ1-6; D is undetermined. The sample was peripheral blood, taken 28 days after the second AZD1222 dose. The TCR originated in an adult who received the AZD1222 COVID-19 vaccine. CDR3 amino acids: CASSETESSYNSPLHF. DNA for the CDR3: TGTGCCAGCAGTGAAACAGAGAGCTCCTATAATTCACCCCTCCACTTT.